A selection of T cell receptor beta chains follows, all from one sample in a study of graft-versus-host responses after intestinal transplantation. Some clones are missing from TCRdb's copy, which holds only in-frame ones; the method was immunoSEQ multiplex PCR. Of tens of thousands of clones listed, 75% to 90% are singletons. These receptors have no identified antigens. The sample here was unstimulated CD8+ T cells sorted from spleen or lymph node cells, taken before intestinal transplant. All receptors derive from a human donor who received an intestinal transplant. Each CDR3 is given with its conserved first and last residue.

V: TRBV6-5
J: TRBJ2-7
CDR3: CASSFTSGSGAYEQYF

V: TRBV4-1
J: TRBJ1-2
CDR3: CASSPDRGLYYGYTF

V: TRBV13
J: TRBJ2-5
CDR3: CASSLAGGYQETQYF

V: TRBV10-3
J: TRBJ2-3
CDR3: CAISRTGSYTDTQYF

V: TRBV7-3
J: TRBJ2-1
CDR3: CASSLPGLAANEQFF

V: TRBV27
J: TRBJ2-5
CDR3: CASSLSEGGETQYF

V: TRBV2
J: TRBJ2-7
CDR3: CASSEGAWYEQYF

V: TRBV13
J: TRBJ2-1
CDR3: CASSLESLTYNEQFF

V: TRBV7-6
J: TRBJ1-6
CDR3: CASSLAGGDSPLHF

V: TRBV19
J: TRBJ2-2
CDR3: CASSPDTLRGIGTGELFF

V: TRBV5-1
J: TRBJ2-7
CDR3: CASSWGTGTYEQYF

V: TRBV9
J: TRBJ2-3
CDR3: CASSGRALGTDTQYF

V: TRBV27
J: TRBJ2-3
CDR3: CASRPGQGQRWDTQYF

V: TRBV19
J: TRBJ2-3
CDR3: CASGWGTSENTQYF

V: TRBV13
J: TRBJ2-3
CDR3: CASSLTSGGLGDTQYF

V: TRBV6-1
J: TRBJ2-5
CDR3: CASLYTGGIQETQYF

V: TRBV5-1
J: TRBJ2-7
CDR3: CASSLDGDGFYEQYF

V: TRBV10-3
J: TRBJ1-4
CDR3: CAISESEGEKLFF

V: TRBV4-1
J: TRBJ1-1
CDR3: CASSQPGPSWAEAFF

V: TRBV11-2
J: TRBJ2-1
CDR3: CASSFLAISYNEQFF

V: TRBV5-6
J: TRBJ1-2
CDR3: CASSSGRLLRNYGYTF

V: TRBV6-5
J: TRBJ1-2
CDR3: CASSYSGQNYGYTF

V: TRBV15
J: TRBJ1-5
CDR3: CATSRDPRGQRNQPQHF

V: TRBV7-3
J: TRBJ2-3
CDR3: CASSLSEGDTQYF

V: TRBV27
J: TRBJ2-4
CDR3: CASSLGGNIQYF